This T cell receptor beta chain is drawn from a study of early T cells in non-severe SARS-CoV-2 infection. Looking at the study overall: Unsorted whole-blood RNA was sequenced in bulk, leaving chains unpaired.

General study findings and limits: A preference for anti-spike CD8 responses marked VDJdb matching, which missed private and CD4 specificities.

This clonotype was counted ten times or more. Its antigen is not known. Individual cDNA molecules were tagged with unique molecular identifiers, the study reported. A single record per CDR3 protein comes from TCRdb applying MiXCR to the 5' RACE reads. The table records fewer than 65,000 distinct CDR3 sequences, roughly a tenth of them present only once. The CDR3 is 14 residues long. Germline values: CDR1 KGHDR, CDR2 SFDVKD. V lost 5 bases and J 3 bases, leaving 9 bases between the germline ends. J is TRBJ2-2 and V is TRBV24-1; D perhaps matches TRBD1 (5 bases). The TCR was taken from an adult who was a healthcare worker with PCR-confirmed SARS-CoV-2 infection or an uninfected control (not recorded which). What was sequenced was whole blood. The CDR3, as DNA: TGTGCCACCAGTGTTTCACAGGACACCGGGGAGCTGTTTTTT. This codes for CATSVSQDTGELFF.